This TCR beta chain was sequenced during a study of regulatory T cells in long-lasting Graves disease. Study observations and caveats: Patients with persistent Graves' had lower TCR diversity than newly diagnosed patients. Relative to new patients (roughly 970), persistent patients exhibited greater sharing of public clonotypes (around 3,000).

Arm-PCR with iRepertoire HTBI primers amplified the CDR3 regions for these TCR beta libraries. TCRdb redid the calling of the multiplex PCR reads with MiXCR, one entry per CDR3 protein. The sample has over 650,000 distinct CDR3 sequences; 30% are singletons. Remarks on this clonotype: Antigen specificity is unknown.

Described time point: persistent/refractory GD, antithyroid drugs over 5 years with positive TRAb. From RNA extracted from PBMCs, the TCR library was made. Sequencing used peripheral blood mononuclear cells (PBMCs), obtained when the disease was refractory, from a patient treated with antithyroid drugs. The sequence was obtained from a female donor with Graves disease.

The CDR3 is CASSLNGVGQETQYF. CDR3 DNA: TGTGCCAGCAGCTTAAACGGGGTGGGCCAAGAGACCCAGTACTTC. The chain recombines TRBV7-3 with TRBJ2-5, with D perhaps matching TRBD2 (5 bases). The CDR3 contains 15 residues. With 1 base removed from V and 1 base from J, the gap between germline ends came to 10 bases. Germline V gene data show CDR1 as SGHTA and CDR2 as FQGTGA.